These 27 T cell receptor beta chains originate from one sample sequenced in a study of cytotoxic CD8 clonotypes in ibrutinib-treated CLL. The protocol was immunoSEQ multiplex PCR, while the TCRdb copy is restricted to in-frame clones and leaves out a portion. The table lists some 290,000 clones, more than 65% of them singletons. The sequences come from PBMCs, collected before ibrutinib treatment. These receptors all stem from a human donor with chronic lymphocytic leukemia.

V and J are TRBV6-5 and TRBJ2-3, with D tentatively TRBD1 or TRBD2 (5 bases each). The V end was cut by 5 bases, the J end by 1 base, with 10 bases between. The germline gives CDR1 MNHEY, CDR2 SVGAGI. The CDR3 covers 14 residues. CDR3 in amino acids: CASSAGTGTDTQYF. For the CDR3, the DNA is TGTGCCAGCAGTGCCGGGACGGGCACAGATACGCAGTATTTT.

A few counts support this clone. This rearrangement joins TRBV19 to TRBJ2-2; D is possibly TRBD1 (5 bases). V lost 7 bases and J lost 2, with 17 bases in between. Germline V gives CDR1 LNHDA, CDR2 SQIVND (reference sequence). CDR3 length: 16 residues. CDR3 protein: CASKSPGHINTGELFF. In DNA form, the CDR3 reads TGTGCCAGTAAGTCACCAGGGCACATAAACACCGGGGAGCTGTTTTTT.

The chain carries TRBV4-1 and TRBJ2-7; D perhaps matches TRBD1 (5 bases). Per germline, CDR1 MGHRA and CDR2 YSYEKL. The CDR3 has 15 amino acids. V was shortened by 5 bases and J by 3 bases, with 17 bases between the two germline ends. The CDR3 here is CASSWNRADSYEQYF. In DNA, the CDR3 is TGCGCCAGCAGCTGGAATCGGGCCGACAGCTACGAGCAGTACTTC.

This chain connects TRBV13 to TRBJ2-5; tentatively, D is TRBD1 (6 bases). Germline V gene data show CDR1 as PRHDT and CDR2 as FYEKMQ (reference sequence). The CDR3 is 13 residues long. The germline V and J ends were trimmed by 5 bases and 3 bases, with 10 bases remaining between them. The CDR3 protein is CASSRDRKETQYF. The CDR3 DNA is TGTGCCAGCAGCCGCGACAGGAAAGAGACCCAGTACTTC. Variable domain in full (rest from reference TRBV13 and TRBJ2-5): AAGVIQSPRHLIKEKRETATLKCYPIPRHDTVYWYQQGPGQDPQFLISFYEKMQSDKGSIPDRFSAQQFSDYHSELNMSSLELGDSALYFCASSRDRKETQYFGPGTRLLVL.

This clone has more than one count but fewer than ten. This sequence joins TRBV30 and TRBJ1-2; 7 positions match TRBD1. CDR1 is GTSNPN, CDR2 SVGIG, per germline (reference sequence). V was pared by 2 bases and J by 5 bases, with 5 bases of the junction left unmatched. The CDR3 contains 13 residues. CDR3 nucleotides: TGTGCCTGGAGTACATCGGGACAGTATGGCTACACCTTC. It encodes CAWSTSGQYGYTF. Combining the CDR3 with reference TRBV30 and TRBJ1-2 gives the whole variable domain SQTIHQWPATLVQPVGSPLSLECTVEGTSNPNLYWYRQAAGRGLQLLFYSVGIGQISSEVPQNLSASRPQDRQFILSSKKLLLSDSGFYLCAWSTSGQYGYTFGSGTRLTVV.

This clone turned up a few times. This rearrangement joins TRBV18 to TRBJ2-1, with TRBD2 matching 13 bases. Germline CDR1 and CDR2: KGHSH and LQKENI. CDR3 length equals 15 residues. V was clipped by 3 bases and J by 9 bases; unmatched bases: 5. The chain's CDR3 is CASSPTSGRVIEQFF. DNA of the CDR3: TGTGCCAGCTCACCTACTAGCGGGAGGGTTATTGAGCAGTTCTTC.

The sample holds a few counts of this clone. This sequence joins TRBV20-1 and TRBJ2-3, with D tentatively TRBD1 (6 bases). Per the germline V gene, CDR1 is DFQATT and CDR2 is SNEGSKA (reference sequence). CDR3 length equals 11 residues. The V and J ends lost 6 bases and 5 bases respectively, with 9 bases between them. This CDR3 reads CSALQGDTQYF. The CDR3 DNA reads as TGCAGTGCACTACAGGGAGATACGCAGTATTTT.

This sequence joins TRBV4-1 and TRBJ2-5; 7 bases match TRBD2. J lost 6 bases, V lost 0 bases, and 7 bases had no gene match. This CDR3 region has 15 residues. The germline V gene encodes CDR1 MGHRA and CDR2 YSYEKL. The CDR3 spells CASSQETAGSKTQYF. The CDR3 DNA sequence: TGCGCCAGCAGCCAAGAAACAGCGGGAAGTAAGACCCAGTACTTC.

J is TRBJ2-1 and V is TRBV9, with D possibly called TRBD1 or TRBD2 (5 bases each). This CDR3 has 17 residues. Deletions cut 0 bases from V and 4 bases from J, with 17 bases between. Germline V CDR1 and CDR2: SGDLS, YYNGEE. CDR3 loop: CASSVGTGYWGYNEQFF. DNA of the CDR3: TGTGCCAGCAGCGTAGGGACGGGTTATTGGGGGTACAATGAGCAGTTCTTC.

The chain combines TRBV30 with TRBJ2-4, with TRBD1 matching 10 bases. This CDR3 has 15 residues. Germline V gene data show CDR1 as GTSNPN and CDR2 as SVGIG (reference sequence). The junction had 6 bases not matched to a gene; V was cut back by 2 bases and J by 5 bases. CDR3 sequence reads: CAWSPDRGGENIQYF. The DNA of the CDR3 is TGTGCCTGGAGTCCGGACAGGGGGGGAGAAAACATTCAGTACTTC.

The chain uses TRBV7-2 and TRBJ2-7; 7 nucleotides align to TRBD1. This CDR3 comprises 14 residues. V dropped 2 bases and J dropped 2; count of bases not matched to a gene: 3. Looked up from germline, CDR1 is SGHTA and CDR2 is FQGNSA. DNA of the CDR3: TGTGCCAGCAGCTTATATAGGGGGCCCTACGAGCAGTACTTC. It encodes CASSLYRGPYEQYF.

J is TRBJ2-7 and V is TRBV15, with D maybe TRBD2 (6 bases). CDR3 length: 16 residues. V was trimmed by 0 bases and J by 4 bases, leaving 16 bases between them. CDR1 is LNHNV and CDR2 is YYDKDF in the germline V gene (reference sequence). The CDR3 protein is CATSRDLAGLEYEQYF. CDR3 DNA: TGTGCCACCAGCAGAGATCTCGCGGGACTCGAATACGAGCAGTACTTC.

The chain recombines TRBV19 with TRBJ1-2, with D hard to call. Per germline, CDR1 LNHDA and CDR2 SQIVND (reference sequence). The CDR3 length is 18 residues. V lost 2 bases, J lost 3 bases, and 22 bases lay in between. The CDR3 protein is CASSILFPAGPRDYGYTF. The DNA for the CDR3 is TGTGCCAGTAGTATACTTTTCCCCGCGGGCCCTAGGGACTATGGCTACACCTTC.

J is TRBJ1-3 and V is TRBV5-4; D is perhaps TRBD1 (6 bases). CDR3 length: 15 amino acids. V lost 5 bases and J lost 0, with 12 bases in between. Germline V gives CDR1 SGHNT, CDR2 YYREEE (reference sequence). CDR3 residues: CASSLGGPSGNTIYF. The CDR3 nucleotides are TGTGCCAGCAGTCTGGGGGGGCCCTCTGGAAACACCATATATTTT. Together with reference TRBV5-4 and TRBJ1-3, the CDR3 gives the full variable domain: ETGVTQSPTHLIKTRGQQVTLRCSSQSGHNTVSWYQQALGQGPQFIFQYYREEENGRGNFPPRFSGLQFPNYSSELNVNALELDDSALYLCASSLGGPSGNTIYFGEGSWLTVV.

The rearrangement links TRBV19 to TRBJ2-2, with D perhaps given as TRBD1 or TRBD2 (6 bases each). The CDR3 extends over 18 amino acids. Germline loops: CDR1 LNHDA, CDR2 SQIVND (reference sequence). V gave up 3 bases and J gave up 1 base, with 18 bases separating them. CDR3 sequence reads: CASSIHRGLSLNTGELFF. Here the CDR3 DNA reads TGTGCCAGTAGTATTCATCGGGGGCTTAGCCTGAACACCGGGGAGCTGTTTTTT.

CDR3 sequence reads: CASSAGSTTDTQYF. The CDR3 DNA is TGTGCCAGCAGCGCGGGGTCGACCACAGATACGCAGTATTTT. V gene TRBV5-8 combines with J gene TRBJ2-3, with a tentative D call TRBD2 (6 bases). Trimming took 4 bases from V and 2 from J, leaving 11 bases between them. This CDR3 is 14 amino acids long. Looked up from germline, CDR1 is SGHTS and CDR2 is YDEGEE.

This rearrangement joins TRBV18 to TRBJ2-1, with TRBD1 as a possible D gene (6 bases). The CDR3 runs to 14 residues. V was pared by 3 bases and J by 4 bases, with 10 bases between. Germline assignment: CDR1 KGHSH and CDR2 LQKENI. The CDR3 coding sequence is TGTGCCAGCTCACCCCTAGGGGGTTACAATGAGCAGTTCTTC. It translates to CASSPLGGYNEQFF.

The rearrangement uses TRBV29-1 and TRBJ2-7; D may be TRBD1 or TRBD2 (5 bases each). Between the trimmed V and J ends, which lost 2 bases and 0 bases, there was a span of 11 bases. This CDR3 contains 14 residues. CDR1 SQVTM and CDR2 ANQGSEA come from the germline V gene. CDR3 nucleotide sequence: TGCAGCGTTGAACTGGGACCGGTCTCCTACGAGCAGTACTTC. Translated: CSVELGPVSYEQYF.

For this clone: This sample also contains other DNA sequences that code for the same CDR3. This sequence joins TRBV18 and TRBJ1-2, with 9 bases that match TRBD1. This CDR3 region has 15 residues. The V and J ends lost 2 bases and 0 bases, in that order; junction bases with no gene match: 1. Germline V gene data show CDR1 as KGHSH and CDR2 as LQKENI. The CDR3 DNA sequence: TGTGCCAGCTCACCAGGGACAGGGTCTAACTATGGCTACACCTTC. This sequence encodes CASSPGTGSNYGYTF.

CDR3 sequence: CAWSVQGARNEQFF. As DNA, the CDR3 is TGTGCCTGGAGTGTACAAGGCGCAAGGAATGAGCAGTTCTTC. V gene TRBV30 combines with J gene TRBJ2-1; D gene uncertain. The germline V and J ends were trimmed by 0 bases and 7 bases, with 13 bases remaining between them. Germline CDR1 reads GTSNPN; CDR2 reads SVGIG (reference sequence). The CDR3 consists of 14 residues. Complete variable domain (other parts from reference TRBV30 and TRBJ2-1): SQTIHQWPATLVQPVGSPLSLECTVEGTSNPNLYWYRQAAGRGLQLLFYSVGIGQISSEVPQNLSASRPQDRQFILSSKKLLLSDSGFYLCAWSVQGARNEQFFGPGTRLTVL.

This sequence joins TRBV25-1 and TRBJ2-7; tentative D call: TRBD1 (6 bases). The CDR3 has 15 amino acids. V dropped 2 bases and J dropped 1 base, with 12 bases sitting between them. Germline assignment: CDR1 MGHDK and CDR2 SYGVNS. The chain's CDR3 is CASSERTAKSYEQYF. The CDR3 DNA sequence: TGTGCCAGCAGTGAAAGGACAGCCAAATCCTACGAGCAGTACTTC.

This chain uses TRBV19 with TRBJ1-1; a possible D gene is TRBD1 (6 bases). In germline, CDR1 is LNHDA, CDR2 SQIVND (reference sequence). V lost 7 bases, J lost 4 bases, and 16 bases lay in between. The CDR3 has 14 residues. The CDR3, as DNA: TGTGCCAGTAATCCAACAGGGCGCAGCACTGAAGCTTTCTTT. It encodes CASNPTGRSTEAFF.

V usage is TRBV6-5 and J usage is TRBJ1-1; 8 nucleotides line up with TRBD1. V shed 8 bases, J shed 0 bases, and the junction held 8 bases outside the gene matches. Germline loops: CDR1 MNHEY, CDR2 SVGAGI. The CDR3 extends over 15 amino acids. The CDR3 DNA reads as TGTGCCAGCTGGGGACAGGCAGAAGTGAACACTGAAGCTTTCTTT. It is translated as CASWGQAEVNTEAFF.

This clone was counted only a few times. The V call is TRBV4-1, the J call TRBJ2-3, with D possibly TRBD2 on 5 matching bases. Trimming pared 6 bases from V and 2 bases from J, leaving 9 bases between. This CDR3 spans 13 amino acids. Germline V gene data show CDR1 as MGHRA and CDR2 as YSYEKL. The CDR3 loop reads CASSVGVTDTQYF. In nucleotides, the CDR3 is TGCGCCAGCAGTGTGGGAGTCACAGATACGCAGTATTTT.

This chain joins TRBV25-1 and TRBJ2-7; a possible D gene is TRBD2 (6 bases). Trimming took off 0 bases at V and 7 bases at J, with 22 bases between the two ends. The germline V gene has CDR1 MGHDK and CDR2 SYGVNS. This CDR3 contains 17 residues. The CDR3 loop reads CASSEYPSGSGPSEQYF. In nucleotides, the CDR3 is TGTGCCAGCAGTGAATACCCTAGTGGTAGCGGACCCTCGGAGCAGTACTTC.

This sequence joins TRBV6-6 and TRBJ1-5; 9 bases map to TRBD1. The V segment lost 1 base and the J segment 7 bases; nucleotides outside the gene matches: 5. The CDR3 is 15 residues long. CDR1 and CDR2 from the germline V gene are MNHNY and SVGAGI (reference sequence). The CDR3 DNA reads TGTGCCAGCAGTTACTGGGGACAGGGTCGGCAGCCCCAGCATTTT. This encodes CASSYWGQGRQPQHF.

The rearrangement joins TRBV4-2 to TRBJ1-4; D ambiguous. In germline, CDR1 is LGHNA, CDR2 YNFKEQ. The CDR3 spans 12 residues. Between the trimmed V and J ends, which lost 1 base and 6 bases, there was a span of 3 bases. The CDR3 DNA reads TGTGCCAGCAGCCAAGTAGATGAAAAACTGTTTTTT. This codes for CASSQVDEKLFF.